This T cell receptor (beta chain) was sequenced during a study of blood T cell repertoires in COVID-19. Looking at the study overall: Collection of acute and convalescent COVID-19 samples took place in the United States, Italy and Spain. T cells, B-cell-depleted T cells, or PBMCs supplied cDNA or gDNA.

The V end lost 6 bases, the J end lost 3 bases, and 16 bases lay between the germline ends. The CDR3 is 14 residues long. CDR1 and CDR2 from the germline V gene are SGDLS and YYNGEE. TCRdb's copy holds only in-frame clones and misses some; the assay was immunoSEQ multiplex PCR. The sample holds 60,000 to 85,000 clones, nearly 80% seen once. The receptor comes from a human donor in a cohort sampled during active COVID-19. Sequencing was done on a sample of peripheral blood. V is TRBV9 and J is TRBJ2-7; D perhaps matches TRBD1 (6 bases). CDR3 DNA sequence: TGTGCCAGCACCCCGGGACACTACCTCTACGAGCAGTACTTC. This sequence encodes CASTPGHYLYEQYF.